The 9 T cell receptor beta chains below were found in one sample sequenced in a study of T-cell reconstitution after alpha-beta-depleted transplantation in children. The TCRbeta library was prepared with unique molecular identifiers. A single record per CDR3 protein comes from TCRdb applying MiXCR to the PCR reads. The sample carries 200,000 to 250,000 distinct CDR3 sequences, about a tenth recorded once. Material: PBMCs, obtained before TCRalphabeta/CD19-depleted stem cell transplant. Receptors were obtained from a child younger than two with acute myeloid leukemia, due to receive a stem cell transplant.

This clonotype was observed a few times. The chain employs TRBV28 and TRBJ2-1; 10 bases align to TRBD2. This CDR3 has 14 amino acids. V shed 7 bases, J shed 1 base, and the junction held 1 base outside the gene matches. Germline CDR1 MDHEN, CDR2 SYDVKM. The CDR3 loop is CASMTSGSYNEQFF. CDR3 coding DNA: TGTGCCAGCATGACTAGCGGGTCCTACAATGAGCAGTTCTTC.

Ten or more counts support this clonotype. This chain connects TRBV14 to TRBJ2-1; 13 bases are a match to TRBD2. CDR1 is SGHDN, CDR2 FVKESK, per germline. V lost 0 bases to trimming and J lost 4 bases; unmatched junction nucleotides: 3. The CDR3 runs to 17 residues. The CDR3: CASSQDKGLAGYNEQFF. The CDR3 DNA is TGTGCCAGCAGCCAAGATAAGGGACTAGCGGGATACAATGAGCAGTTCTTC.

About this clonotype itself: This clone may be a read error of a much larger clone one base away. This sequence joins TRBV5-4 and TRBJ2-1; D might be TRBD1 (6 bases). V was cut by 0 bases and J by 7 bases, with 8 bases left in between. This CDR3 spans 13 amino acids. Germline loops: CDR1 SGHNT, CDR2 YYREEE (reference sequence). The CDR3 DNA follows: TGTGCCAGCAGCTTGGTAGGGACAAATGAGCAGTTCTTC. Amino acids: CASSLVGTNEQFF.

The gene calls are TRBV29-1 and TRBJ2-5, with D possibly matching TRBD2 (7 bases). The ends were cut back, 2 bases at V and 5 bases at J, with 15 bases in the middle. CDR3 size: 14 residues. Germline CDR1 and CDR2: SQVTM and ANQGSEA. The CDR3 protein is CSVEFGGAGETQYF. The CDR3 region has the DNA TGCAGCGTTGAATTTGGGGGGGCTGGGGAGACCCAGTACTTC.

This clonotype was detected only a few times. CDR3 in amino acids: CASSSEPYSGELFF. In DNA form, the CDR3 reads TGTGCCAGCAGCTCGGAGCCCTACTCCGGGGAGCTGTTTTTT. The rearrangement joins TRBV5-5 to TRBJ2-2; no definite D call. The CDR3 is made up of 14 amino acids. Trimming pared 3 bases from V and 6 bases from J, leaving 12 bases between. Germline V gene lookup returns CDR1 SGHKS and CDR2 YYEKEE (reference sequence). Full variable domain (missing parts from reference TRBV5-5 and TRBJ2-2): DAGVTQSPTHLIKTRGQQVTLRCSPISGHKSVSWYQQVLGQGPQFIFQYYEKEERGRGNFPDRFSARQFPNYSSELNVNALLLGDSALYLCASSSEPYSGELFFGEGSRLTVL.

This clonotype was counted a few times. The chain links TRBV29-1 to TRBJ2-3; 10 bases match TRBD2. Germline V gene sequence: CDR1 SQVTM, CDR2 ANQGSEA. This CDR3 has 15 amino acids. J gave up 4 bases and V 5 bases, and 9 bases lay outside the gene matches. The CDR3 DNA reads as TGCAGCGTTTCGAGAGCGGGAGGGCCATCAGATACGCAGTATTTT. Translated, it gives CSVSRAGGPSDTQYF.

This clonotype was picked up many times. The chain joins TRBV20-1 to TRBJ2-4, with TRBD2 matching 8 bases. There are 12 residues in the CDR3. CDR1 and CDR2 from the germline V gene are DFQATT and SNEGSKA (reference sequence). Losses at the gene ends were 5 bases for V and 14 bases for J; bases not matched to a gene: 11. CDR3 in DNA: TGCAGTGCTCAGGTTAGCGGGAAGGTGGAGTACTTC. Protein: CSAQVSGKVEYF.

This clonotype was recorded at least ten times. The chain links TRBV6-1 to TRBJ2-1; 8 nucleotides match TRBD2. Unmatched junction bases numbered 7, after V lost 6 bases and J lost 0 bases. The CDR3 covers 16 residues. Per germline, CDR1 MNHNS and CDR2 SASEGT. CDR3 bases: TGTGCCAGCAGGCTAGCGGGTTTTAGCTCCTACAATGAGCAGTTCTTC. It codes for CASRLAGFSSYNEQFF.

This clonotype was recorded many times. This chain connects TRBV28 to TRBJ1-5; a weak D match, TRBD1 (5 bases). V was trimmed by 4 bases and J by 8 bases, leaving 15 bases between them. Germline CDR1 and CDR2: MDHEN and SYDVKM. The CDR3 contains 14 residues. The CDR3 bases are TGTGCCAGCAGTTGGCCCAGGGTTCCTAAGCCCCAGCATTTT. It translates to CASSWPRVPKPQHF.